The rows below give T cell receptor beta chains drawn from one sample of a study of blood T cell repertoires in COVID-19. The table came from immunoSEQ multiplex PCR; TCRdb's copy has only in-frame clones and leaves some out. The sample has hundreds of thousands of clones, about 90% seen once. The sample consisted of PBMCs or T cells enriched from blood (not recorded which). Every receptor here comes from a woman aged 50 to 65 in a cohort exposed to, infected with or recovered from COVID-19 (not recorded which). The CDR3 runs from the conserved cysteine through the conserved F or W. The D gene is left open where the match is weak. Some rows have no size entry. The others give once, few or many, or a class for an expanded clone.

DNA: TGTGCCAGCAGCCCAACCGGGACAGGGGGCTTTGGCTACACCTTC; CDR3: CASSPTGTGGFGYTF; J: TRBJ1-2; D: TRBD1; size: -; V: TRBV7-9
DNA: TGTGCCAGCAGAAGGGGGGACAGGGGCCTCGGGGAGCTGTTTTTT; CDR3: CASRRGDRGLGELFF; J: TRBJ2-2; D: TRBD1; size: -; V: TRBV27
DNA: TGTGCCAGCAGTTATACGAGACAGGGGCTGGGAAACACCATATATTTT; CDR3: CASSYTRQGLGNTIYF; J: TRBJ1-3; D: TRBD1; size: -; V: TRBV6-5
DNA: TGTGCCAGCAGCTTATTAAGACAGGGGGTAAATCAGCCCCAGCATTTT; CDR3: CASSLLRQGVNQPQHF; J: TRBJ1-5; D: TRBD1; size: -; V: TRBV7-8
DNA: TGTGCCAGCAGTACCCGGGACACGCCGCTGAACACTGAAGCTTTCTTT; CDR3: CASSTRDTPLNTEAFF; J: TRBJ1-1; D: -; size: few; V: TRBV28
DNA: TGTGCCAGCAGCGTAGAAATTAATGGGCCTGGAAACACCATATATTTT; CDR3: CASSVEINGPGNTIYF; J: TRBJ1-3; D: -; size: -; V: TRBV9
DNA: TGTGCCAGCAGCTTATCGTCCATACTCTCTGGAAACACCATATATTTT; CDR3: CASSLSSILSGNTIYF; J: TRBJ1-3; D: -; size: -; V: TRBV7-8
DNA: TGTGCCAGCAGCTTAGCGGGGGAGGCGGTGCGCGAGCAGTACTTC; CDR3: CASSLAGEAVREQYF; J: TRBJ2-7; D: -; size: -; V: TRBV7-2
DNA: TGCGCCAGCAGCTTAGACAGGGGAGTAAACACTGAAGCTTTCTTT; CDR3: CASSLDRGVNTEAFF; J: TRBJ1-1; D: TRBD1; size: -; V: TRBV5-1
DNA: TGTGCCAGTAGGCAGGACAGGGCCGCCTCTAACTATGGCTACACCTTC; CDR3: CASRQDRAASNYGYTF; J: TRBJ1-2; D: TRBD1; size: -; V: TRBV19
DNA: TGTGCCAGCAGCCCTCGGGGGAATTCACCCCTCCACTTT; CDR3: CASSPRGNSPLHF; J: TRBJ1-6; D: -; size: -; V: TRBV3-1/TRBV3-2
DNA: TGTGCCAGCAGCCTAGCGGGGATCTCCTACGAGCAGTACTTC; CDR3: CASSLAGISYEQYF; J: TRBJ2-7; D: TRBD2; size: -; V: TRBV6-2/TRBV6-3
DNA: TGCAGCGTTGAAGAGTTGCTACCGGGACAGGGGGTTTATGGCTACACCTTC; CDR3: CSVEELLPGQGVYGYTF; J: TRBJ1-2; D: TRBD1; size: -; V: TRBV29-1
DNA: TGTGCCAGCAGCCGGGGACAGAACTACGAGCAGTACTTC; CDR3: CASSRGQNYEQYF; J: TRBJ2-7; D: TRBD1; size: once; V: TRBV5-4
DNA: TGTGCCAGCAGCCCCCCCGGGGGGACTACCGGGGAGCTGTTTTTT; CDR3: CASSPPGGTTGELFF; J: TRBJ2-2; D: TRBD2; size: -; V: TRBV7-9